This T cell receptor (beta chain) was captured by sequencing in a study of blood T cell repertoires in COVID-19 (dated by TCRdb to 2019 to 2021). Turning to the overall study: Samples from collaborators originated in the United States, Italy and Spain and spanned both the acute and convalescent phases of COVID-19. A freely available public database, intended as a resource for researchers studying the immune response to SARS-CoV-2, is where the repertoires were released. Where available, HLA class I and class II types were taken from metadata supplied by the sample provider and were not determined by assay-based typing. The samples were drawn from two sources: the first 160 participants of the ongoing ImmuneRACE study, and about 1,300 subjects contributed by 6 global collaborators. The sample metadata nearly always contained a de-identified subject ID, COVID-19 status, age in years and sex. The material from the prospective study consisted of cDNA or gDNA derived from T cells, B-cell-depleted T cells, or PBMCs. Subjects who had been exposed to COVID-19, were actively infected with it, or had recovered from it provided the deeply sampled blood TCRbeta repertoires that made up the dataset.

Results and caveats for the whole study, not just this receptor: How much clinical and demographic metadata was included differed by source and by participant, and the metadata was provided uncurated.

TCRbeta CDR3 regions were amplified from genomic DNA by means of the immunoSEQ Assay, a bias-controlled multiplex PCR. As for the authors' bioinformatics: The number of nucleated cells in each sample was estimated from the amplification of reference gene primers within the assay. Sequence reads were collapsed and filtered to measure the absolute abundance of every unique TCRbeta CDR3 rearrangement. For each sample, productive Simpson clonality was calculated as the square root of Simpson's diversity index over productive rearrangements. TCRdb took this table from immuneACCESS and kept in-frame rearrangements with V and J called. Such tables lack part of the clones; where checked against another copy, unresolved V genes explain under half of the gap, and the rest is unexplained. V and J calls and clone size come straight from that table; D and trimming were deduced from the DNA. The sample includes 350,000 to 450,000 clones, with approximately 91% observed a single time. Of the sample, about 0.78% falls within the top ten clones.

Of note for this clone: The target of this receptor is not known. No much larger clone is present one base from it, and per-base qualities are unavailable.

In the prospective study, participants were about 18 to 90 years old, resided in about 25 geographic areas of the United States, and were enrolled through a virtual design. Cohort assignment in the prospective study relied on participant-reported clinical history from a screening survey and a study questionnaire. Exposed participants had been in contact with someone with a PCR-confirmed or clinician-diagnosed COVID-19 case within 2 weeks of study entry. Mobile phlebotomists in the prospective study collected whole blood, serum and a nasopharyngeal or oropharyngeal swab from every participant. Prospective study participants could optionally give additional blood draws and questionnaires over an approximately two-month period. Blood samples from the prospective study were shipped frozen or at room temperature prior to DNA extraction. The sequenced sample was PBMCs or T cells enriched from blood (not recorded which). The TCR sequence derives from a woman aged 35 to 49 who had been exposed to COVID-19.

The CDR3 amino acid sequence is: CASSWQARSDNQPQHF. The DNA sequence is given as TGTGCCAGCAGTTGGCAGGCACGGTCAGATAATCAGCCCCAGCATTTT. The chain joins TRBV6-5 to TRBJ1-5; the D gene lacks a confident call. Reading the germline V gene gives CDR1 MNHEY and CDR2 SVGAGI. Trimming takes 4 bases from V and 4 bases from J, and the germline ends sit 17 bases apart. Counted from cysteine to phenylalanine, this CDR3 has 16 amino acids. The CDR3 DNA has 48 bases and is translated from base 1.